The 24 T cell receptor beta chains below come from one sample, sequenced in a study of blood T cell repertoires in COVID-19. Assay used: immunoSEQ multiplex PCR; TCRdb lists only in-frame clones, some missing. This sample has 100,000 to 120,000 clones, with around 86% found just once. Sequenced sample: peripheral blood. The receptors originated from a woman between 70 and 85 years old with acute or convalescent COVID-19.

J is TRBJ2-7 and V is TRBV28, with 9 bases that match TRBD2. V shed 6 bases and J 2 bases; nucleotides not matched to a gene: 14. The length of the CDR3 is 17 residues. Germline V gives CDR1 MDHEN, CDR2 SYDVKM. The CDR3 loop is CASSTRGWREGTYEQYF. The CDR3 DNA follows: TGTGCCAGCAGCACGAGGGGTTGGCGGGAGGGAACCTACGAGCAGTACTTC.

The gene calls are TRBV6-6 and TRBJ1-5; 10 nucleotides align to TRBD1. The length of the CDR3 is 15 residues. CDR1 and CDR2 from the germline V gene are MNHNY and SVGAGI (reference sequence). J was trimmed by 9 bases and V by 6 bases; bases with no gene match: 11. CDR3 coding DNA: TGTGCCAGCAGACCCGGGACAGGGGAGGTTGGGCCCCAGCATTTT. It is translated as CASRPGTGEVGPQHF.

The V and J genes are TRBV5-1 and TRBJ2-5, with 10 bases matching TRBD1. CDR3 length: 15 amino acids. Germline V CDR1 and CDR2: SGHRS, YFSETQ. After removal of 0 bases from V and 3 bases from J, the junction contained 2 bases not matched to a gene. Written as DNA, the CDR3 is TGCGCCAGCAGCTTGGCGACAGGGGGCGAAGAGACCCAGTACTTC. Its protein is CASSLATGGEETQYF. The variable domain in full, with the rest retrieved from reference TRBV5-1 and TRBJ2-5, is KAGVTQTPRYLIKTRGQQVTLSCSPISGHRSVSWYQQTPGQGLQFLFEYFSETQRNKGNFPGRFSGRQFSNSRSEMNVSTLELGDSALYLCASSLATGGEETQYFGPGTRLLVL.

CDR3 region: CASSGTARTGEKLFF. The CDR3 nucleotides are TGTGCCAGCAGTGGGACAGCCCGAACGGGTGAAAAACTGTTTTTT. The V and J genes are TRBV2 and TRBJ1-4; the D gene is possibly TRBD1 (6 bases). V was clipped by 4 bases and J by 7 bases, with 16 bases between them. The germline gives CDR1 SNHLY, CDR2 FYNNEI. CDR3 size: 15 residues.

This rearrangement joins TRBV7-2 to TRBJ2-5; a weak D match, TRBD2 (5 bases). The CDR3 length is 16 residues. V was cut by 2 bases and J by 5 bases, with 18 bases left in between. Germline-derived CDR1 and CDR2 are SGHTA and FQGNSA. The CDR3, as DNA: TGTGCCAGCAGCTTAAGTTTTGGGCTAGCTGGTGAGACCCAGTACTTC. This codes for CASSLSFGLAGETQYF.

This clone has only one observation. The chain carries TRBV7-2 and TRBJ1-1; 7 nucleotides match TRBD1. The CDR3 is 17 amino acids. V lost 5 bases to trimming and J lost 1 base; unmatched junction nucleotides: 13. Germline V CDR1 and CDR2: SGHTA, FQGNSA. This CDR3 is CASSPRQGSWRNTEAFF. The DNA of the CDR3 is TGTGCCAGCAGCCCCCGACAGGGTTCGTGGAGGAACACTGAAGCTTTCTTT.

V and J are TRBV28 and TRBJ2-5; 7 bases map to TRBD1. The CDR3 has 18 amino acids. With 3 bases clipped from V and 0 bases from J, the junction kept 13 bases outside the gene matches. Germline CDR1 reads MDHEN; CDR2 reads SYDVKM. The CDR3 here is CASSLASLGQRNQETQYF. The DNA of the CDR3 is TGTGCCAGCAGTTTGGCAAGCCTGGGACAGCGAAACCAAGAGACCCAGTACTTC.

The rearrangement joins TRBV25-1 to TRBJ1-2, with a tentative D call TRBD1 (5 bases). CDR3 size: 17 residues. Trimming took 1 base from V and 4 from J, leaving 19 bases between them. The germline CDR1 and CDR2 sequences are MGHDK and SYGVNS. As DNA, the CDR3 is TGTGCCAGCAGTGAATCTTGGCAGGGTCACACGCTCTATGGCTACACCTTC. Translating gives CASSESWQGHTLYGYTF.

V gene TRBV27 combines with J gene TRBJ1-6, with TRBD1 matching over 10 bases. The CDR3 runs 15 residues. Germline trimming cut 5 bases from V and 6 bases from J; bases unmatched to any gene: 4. Germline CDR1 reads MNHEY; CDR2 reads SMNVEV (reference sequence). CDR3 in amino acids: CASSPGDRGNSPLHF. CDR3 nucleotide sequence: TGTGCCAGCAGTCCCGGGGACAGGGGTAATTCACCCCTCCACTTT.

This clone was detected a few times. This chain links TRBV4-1 with TRBJ2-1; 13 bases fit TRBD2. CDR3 length: 16 amino acids. Germline V lookup: CDR1 MGHRA, CDR2 YSYEKL. V dropped 5 bases and J dropped 2; count of bases not matched to a gene: 3. CDR3 residues: CASSDGLAGAYNEQFF. For the CDR3, the DNA is TGCGCCAGCAGCGACGGACTAGCGGGAGCCTACAATGAGCAGTTCTTC.

The chain carries TRBV12-3 or TRBV12-4 and TRBJ2-3; D may be TRBD1 (6 bases). Trimming cost V 4 bases and J 14 bases, with 19 bases left between them. There are 13 residues in the CDR3. The CDR3 region is CASSSTYRAQGYF. In DNA form, the CDR3 reads TGTGCCAGCAGTTCTACCTACAGGGCTCAGGGGTATTTT.

The CDR3 coding sequence is TGCGCCAGCAGCCAAGATTTACAGACGTACGAGCAGTACTTC. It codes for CASSQDLQTYEQYF. The rearrangement links TRBV4-1 to TRBJ2-7; D ambiguous. Germline CDR1 is MGHRA and CDR2 is YSYEKL. The CDR3 has 14 amino acids. Trimming left V 0 bases short and J 4 bases short, with 10 bases between.

J is TRBJ2-5 and V is TRBV6-5, with a weak D call TRBD1 (5 bases). V was pared by 2 bases and J by 3 bases, with 13 bases between. CDR3 length equals 15 residues. Germline-derived CDR1 and CDR2 are MNHEY and SVGAGI. For the CDR3, the DNA is TGTGCCAGCAGTTACGGAGTCAGGGCAAAAGAGACCCAGTACTTC. Translated, it gives CASSYGVRAKETQYF.

The rearrangement joins TRBV5-1 to TRBJ2-3; 12 positions match TRBD2. Germline trimming cut 1 base from V and 4 bases from J; bases unmatched to any gene: 7. The germline V gene encodes CDR1 SGHRS and CDR2 YFSETQ. The CDR3 is made up of 17 amino acids. CDR3 DNA sequence: TGCGCCAGCAGCTTGTTGAAGGGACTAGCGGGTTCAGATACGCAGTATTTT. Translation: CASSLLKGLAGSDTQYF. The full variable domain, completed using reference TRBV5-1 and TRBJ2-3, is KAGVTQTPRYLIKTRGQQVTLSCSPISGHRSVSWYQQTPGQGLQFLFEYFSETQRNKGNFPGRFSGRQFSNSRSEMNVSTLELGDSALYLCASSLLKGLAGSDTQYFGPGTRLTVL.

The rearrangement uses TRBV6-4 and TRBJ2-7, with 7 bases aligning to TRBD1. J gave up 1 base and V 6 bases, and 6 bases lay outside the gene matches. The CDR3 has 14 amino acids. The germline V gene encodes CDR1 MRHNA and CDR2 SNTAGT. The CDR3 loop reads CASRRQGQSYEQYV. CDR3 bases: TGTGCCAGCAGAAGACAGGGACAGTCCTACGAGCAGTACGTC.

This chain links TRBV5-1 with TRBJ1-5; D is undetermined. Between the trimmed V and J ends, which lost 0 bases and 9 bases, there was a span of 7 bases. In germline, CDR1 is SGHRS, CDR2 YFSETQ. The CDR3 totals 12 residues. DNA of the CDR3: TGCGCCAGCAGCTTGGATACGGGGCCCCAGCATTTT. As protein: CASSLDTGPQHF.

This sequence joins TRBV28 and TRBJ1-4; TRBD1 matches at 8 bases. The germline V gene encodes CDR1 MDHEN and CDR2 SYDVKM. The V and J ends lost 4 bases and 3 bases, in that order; junction bases with no gene match: 16. There are 19 residues in the CDR3. The CDR3 DNA is TGTGCCAGCAGTTCCCGACAGGGGATAAAGTCCATCGCTAATGAAAAACTGTTTTTT. Amino acid sequence: CASSSRQGIKSIANEKLFF.

The chain has TRBV7-9 and TRBJ2-7; a possible D gene is TRBD1 (5 bases). The CDR3 covers 13 residues. Germline V CDR1 and CDR2: SEHNR, FQNEAQ (reference sequence). Trimming pared 8 bases from V and 3 bases from J, leaving 14 bases between. For the CDR3, the DNA is TGTGCCAGCGGTAGGGGCGGAAGCTACGAGCAGTACTTC. This sequence encodes CASGRGGSYEQYF.

The rearrangement links TRBV5-1 to TRBJ2-2; 9 positions match TRBD2. CDR1 and CDR2 (germline): SGHRS, YFSETQ. V shed 4 bases, J shed 5 bases, and the junction held 9 bases outside the gene matches. The CDR3 consists of 16 residues. The CDR3 loop is CASSIVAGEGTGELFF. CDR3 coding DNA: TGCGCCAGCAGCATCGTAGCGGGGGAAGGTACCGGGGAGCTGTTTTTT.

This chain joins TRBV9 and TRBJ2-7; perhaps TRBD1 as D (5 bases). Trimming pared 3 bases from V and 7 bases from J, leaving 17 bases between. The CDR3 contains 14 residues. Germline CDR1 is SGDLS and CDR2 is YYNGEE. Written as DNA, the CDR3 is TGTGCCAGCAGCGCGCCGGGCCCCGCAGGGGAGCAGTACTTC. Its protein is CASSAPGPAGEQYF. Full variable domain (remainder filled in from reference TRBV9 and TRBJ2-7): DSGVTQTPKHLITATGQRVTLRCSPRSGDLSVYWYQQSLDQGLQFLIQYYNGEERAKGNILERFSAQQFPDLHSELNLSSLELGDSALYFCASSAPGPAGEQYFGPGTRLTVT.

This sequence joins TRBV4-1 and TRBJ1-2, with D possibly matching TRBD1 (5 bases). The germline gives CDR1 MGHRA, CDR2 YSYEKL. V was trimmed by 1 base and J by 8 bases, leaving 20 bases between them. The CDR3 runs to 16 residues. CDR3 sequence (DNA): TGCGCCAGCAGCCAAGGACTAGGAAGGGGATTCAGGGGCTACACCTTC. Translation: CASSQGLGRGFRGYTF.

This clone was seen more than once but under ten times. The J gene is TRBJ2-2, the V gene TRBV5-1; D call uncertain. This CDR3 is built from 15 residues. Germline V gene lookup returns CDR1 SGHRS and CDR2 YFSETQ. V lost 4 bases and J lost 2, with 12 bases in between. CDR3 protein: CASSPPTSNTGELFF. CDR3 nucleotide sequence: TGCGCCAGCAGCCCTCCCACATCTAACACCGGGGAGCTGTTTTTT.

V gene TRBV6-5 combines with J gene TRBJ2-7, with 12 positions matching TRBD2. With V trimmed by 5 bases and J by 4 bases, 6 bases remained unmatched. The germline V gene encodes CDR1 MNHEY and CDR2 SVGAGI. This CDR3 contains 15 residues. CDR3 nucleotide sequence: TGTGCCAGCAGTACCGGACTAGCGGGGAATTACGAGCAGTACTTC. Translated, it gives CASSTGLAGNYEQYF.

In its sample, this clone was seen once. The chain combines TRBV3-1 (or the pseudogene TRBV3-2) with TRBJ2-3; TRBD1 aligns across 9 bases. This CDR3 contains 15 residues. V lost 2 bases and J lost 3; bases outside the gene matches: 3. The germline CDR1 and CDR2 sequences are LGHDT and YNNKEL (reference sequence). The CDR3 DNA reads as TGTGCCAGCAGCCAATTGACAGGGGGTACAGATACGCAGTATTTT. It encodes CASSQLTGGTDTQYF.